This entry is about one T cell receptor beta chain. At one boundary the junction diverges from the germline segment, which might be a read error. This sample was taken from a study of T-cell reconstitution after alpha-beta-depleted transplantation in children. CDR1 and CDR2 from the germline V gene are SGHRS and YFSETQ. This CDR3 is 13 amino acids long. Unique molecular identifiers were used to barcode this TCRbeta library. Via MiXCR, TCRdb re-called the PCR reads, giving one row per CDR3 protein. Found here are some 390,000 distinct CDR3 sequences, roughly 20% of them singletons; the top ten hold less than 4.5%.

This chain joins TRBV5-1 and TRBJ2-7; 9 nucleotides line up with TRBD2. The TCR was taken from a human donor who donated a stem cell graft to a child with acute myeloid leukemia. The sample here was PBMCs from the stem cell graft donor, taken from the stem cell graft. CDR3 nucleotide sequence: TGTGCCAGCAGTTTGACTAGCGGCTACGAGCAGTACTTC. It translates to CASSLTSGYEQYF.